Listed below are T cell receptor beta chains from one sample, sequenced in a study of PD-L1 blockade in urothelial cancer. Using immunoSEQ multiplex PCR, the repertoire was profiled, and TCRdb retains in-frame clones only, with some absent. The data show tens of thousands of clones, with around 80% seen just once and 4% to 5.5% held by the top ten. This specimen was PBMCs, taken around atezolizumab (anti-PD-L1) treatment. All receptors come from a man aged 65 to 85 with urothelial cancer. The CDR3 runs from the conserved cysteine through the conserved F or W. The D gene is left open where the match is weak. Expanded clones are given a class, and other clones once, few, many or no size at all.

V gene: TRBV30
clone size: once
D gene: NA
J gene: TRBJ1-1
CDR3 length: 13
CDR3 protein: CAWSSVLNTEAFF
CDR3 DNA: TGTGCCTGGAGCTCGGTCCTGAACACTGAAGCTTTCTTT

V gene: TRBV5-1
clone size: NA
D gene: NA
J gene: TRBJ1-1
CDR3 length: 14
CDR3 protein: CASSTDGQNTEAFF
CDR3 DNA: TGCGCCAGCAGCACCGACGGACAGAACACTGAAGCTTTCTTT

V gene: TRBV5-6
clone size: NA
D gene: NA
J gene: TRBJ1-4
CDR3 length: 14
CDR3 protein: CASSLFTTNEKLFF
CDR3 DNA: TGTGCCAGCAGCTTGTTTACAACTAATGAAAAACTGTTTTTT

V gene: TRBV4-1
clone size: NA
D gene: NA
J gene: TRBJ2-5
CDR3 length: 13
CDR3 protein: CASSQELSGPQYF
CDR3 DNA: TGCGCCAGCAGCCAAGAATTAAGCGGGCCCCAGTACTTC

V gene: TRBV7-2
clone size: NA
D gene: NA
J gene: TRBJ1-4
CDR3 length: 17
CDR3 protein: CASSLAGKAAGYEKLFF
CDR3 DNA: TGTGCCAGCAGCTTAGCGGGGAAAGCAGCGGGATATGAAAAACTGTTTTTT

V gene: TRBV30
clone size: many
D gene: NA
J gene: TRBJ1-1
CDR3 length: 13
CDR3 protein: CAWSATGNTEAFF
CDR3 DNA: TGTGCCTGGAGTGCCACAGGAAACACTGAAGCTTTCTTT

V gene: TRBV5-5
clone size: NA
D gene: TRBD1
J gene: TRBJ2-7
CDR3 length: 15
CDR3 protein: CASSLRTGYSSEQYF
CDR3 DNA: TGTGCCAGCAGCCTACGGACAGGGTATAGTAGCGAGCAGTACTTC

V gene: TRBV14
clone size: NA
D gene: NA
J gene: TRBJ2-2
CDR3 length: 13
CDR3 protein: CASSGGYTGELFF
CDR3 DNA: TGTGCCAGCAGCGGGGGGTACACCGGGGAGCTGTTTTTT

V gene: TRBV7-9
clone size: NA
D gene: NA
J gene: TRBJ1-3
CDR3 length: 13
CDR3 protein: CASSLNRVNTIYF
CDR3 DNA: TGTGCCAGCAGCTTAAACAGGGTTAACACCATATATTTT

V gene: TRBV7-8
clone size: NA
D gene: NA
J gene: TRBJ1-5
CDR3 length: 16
CDR3 protein: CASSGAVEGGRKPQHF
CDR3 DNA: TGTGCCAGCAGCGGGGCCGTGGAAGGTGGGAGGAAGCCCCAGCATTTT

V gene: TRBV7-2
clone size: NA
D gene: NA
J gene: TRBJ2-3
CDR3 length: 12
CDR3 protein: CASSFIADTQYF
CDR3 DNA: TGTGCCAGCAGCTTCATAGCAGATACGCAGTATTTT

V gene: TRBV5-1
clone size: NA
D gene: NA
J gene: TRBJ1-3
CDR3 length: 15
CDR3 protein: CASSIEPSSGNTIYF
CDR3 DNA: TGCGCCAGCAGTATCGAGCCGAGCTCTGGAAACACCATATATTTT

V gene: TRBV28
clone size: NA
D gene: NA
J gene: TRBJ1-4
CDR3 length: 14
CDR3 protein: CASSPPFRNEKLFF
CDR3 DNA: TGTGCCAGCAGTCCTCCGTTTCGGAATGAAAAACTGTTTTTT

V gene: TRBV7-9
clone size: NA
D gene: TRBD2
J gene: TRBJ2-3
CDR3 length: 16
CDR3 protein: CASSAMAAGGPDTQYF
CDR3 DNA: TGTGCCAGCAGCGCAATGGCGGCGGGAGGGCCAGATACGCAGTATTTT

V gene: TRBV11-2
clone size: NA
D gene: NA
J gene: TRBJ2-1
CDR3 length: 13
CDR3 protein: CASSLALANEQFF
CDR3 DNA: TGTGCCAGCAGCTTAGCACTAGCAAATGAGCAGTTCTTC

V gene: TRBV11-2
clone size: NA
D gene: NA
J gene: TRBJ2-7
CDR3 length: 14
CDR3 protein: CASSLAAVPYEQYF
CDR3 DNA: TGTGCCAGCAGCTTAGCGGCGGTACCCTACGAGCAGTACTTC

V gene: TRBV30
clone size: NA
D gene: NA
J gene: TRBJ2-2
CDR3 length: 13
CDR3 protein: CAWSFEDTGELFF
CDR3 DNA: TGTGCCTGGAGTTTTGAGGACACCGGGGAGCTGTTTTTT

V gene: TRBV9
clone size: NA
D gene: NA
J gene: TRBJ2-1
CDR3 length: 15
CDR3 protein: CASSPAGQRQNEQFF
CDR3 DNA: TGTGCCAGCAGCCCCGCCGGACAGAGGCAAAATGAGCAGTTCTTC

V gene: TRBV4-1
clone size: few
D gene: NA
J gene: TRBJ2-3
CDR3 length: 15
CDR3 protein: CASSQGTASTDTQYF
CDR3 DNA: TGCGCCAGCAGCCAAGGGACAGCTAGCACAGATACGCAGTATTTT

V gene: TRBV4-1
clone size: NA
D gene: TRBD2
J gene: TRBJ2-2
CDR3 length: 15
CDR3 protein: CASSPGTSGTGELFF
CDR3 DNA: TGCGCCAGCAGCCCGGGGACTAGCGGGACCGGGGAGCTGTTTTTT

V gene: TRBV7-3
clone size: once
D gene: NA
J gene: TRBJ2-1
CDR3 length: 13
CDR3 protein: CASSLGRNNEQFF
CDR3 DNA: TGTGCCAGCAGCTTGGGGAGGAACAATGAGCAGTTCTTC

V gene: TRBV6-1
clone size: NA
D gene: TRBD1
J gene: TRBJ1-4
CDR3 length: 14
CDR3 protein: CASSEGTGYEKLFF
CDR3 DNA: TGTGCCAGCAGTGAAGGGACAGGGTATGAAAAACTGTTTTTT